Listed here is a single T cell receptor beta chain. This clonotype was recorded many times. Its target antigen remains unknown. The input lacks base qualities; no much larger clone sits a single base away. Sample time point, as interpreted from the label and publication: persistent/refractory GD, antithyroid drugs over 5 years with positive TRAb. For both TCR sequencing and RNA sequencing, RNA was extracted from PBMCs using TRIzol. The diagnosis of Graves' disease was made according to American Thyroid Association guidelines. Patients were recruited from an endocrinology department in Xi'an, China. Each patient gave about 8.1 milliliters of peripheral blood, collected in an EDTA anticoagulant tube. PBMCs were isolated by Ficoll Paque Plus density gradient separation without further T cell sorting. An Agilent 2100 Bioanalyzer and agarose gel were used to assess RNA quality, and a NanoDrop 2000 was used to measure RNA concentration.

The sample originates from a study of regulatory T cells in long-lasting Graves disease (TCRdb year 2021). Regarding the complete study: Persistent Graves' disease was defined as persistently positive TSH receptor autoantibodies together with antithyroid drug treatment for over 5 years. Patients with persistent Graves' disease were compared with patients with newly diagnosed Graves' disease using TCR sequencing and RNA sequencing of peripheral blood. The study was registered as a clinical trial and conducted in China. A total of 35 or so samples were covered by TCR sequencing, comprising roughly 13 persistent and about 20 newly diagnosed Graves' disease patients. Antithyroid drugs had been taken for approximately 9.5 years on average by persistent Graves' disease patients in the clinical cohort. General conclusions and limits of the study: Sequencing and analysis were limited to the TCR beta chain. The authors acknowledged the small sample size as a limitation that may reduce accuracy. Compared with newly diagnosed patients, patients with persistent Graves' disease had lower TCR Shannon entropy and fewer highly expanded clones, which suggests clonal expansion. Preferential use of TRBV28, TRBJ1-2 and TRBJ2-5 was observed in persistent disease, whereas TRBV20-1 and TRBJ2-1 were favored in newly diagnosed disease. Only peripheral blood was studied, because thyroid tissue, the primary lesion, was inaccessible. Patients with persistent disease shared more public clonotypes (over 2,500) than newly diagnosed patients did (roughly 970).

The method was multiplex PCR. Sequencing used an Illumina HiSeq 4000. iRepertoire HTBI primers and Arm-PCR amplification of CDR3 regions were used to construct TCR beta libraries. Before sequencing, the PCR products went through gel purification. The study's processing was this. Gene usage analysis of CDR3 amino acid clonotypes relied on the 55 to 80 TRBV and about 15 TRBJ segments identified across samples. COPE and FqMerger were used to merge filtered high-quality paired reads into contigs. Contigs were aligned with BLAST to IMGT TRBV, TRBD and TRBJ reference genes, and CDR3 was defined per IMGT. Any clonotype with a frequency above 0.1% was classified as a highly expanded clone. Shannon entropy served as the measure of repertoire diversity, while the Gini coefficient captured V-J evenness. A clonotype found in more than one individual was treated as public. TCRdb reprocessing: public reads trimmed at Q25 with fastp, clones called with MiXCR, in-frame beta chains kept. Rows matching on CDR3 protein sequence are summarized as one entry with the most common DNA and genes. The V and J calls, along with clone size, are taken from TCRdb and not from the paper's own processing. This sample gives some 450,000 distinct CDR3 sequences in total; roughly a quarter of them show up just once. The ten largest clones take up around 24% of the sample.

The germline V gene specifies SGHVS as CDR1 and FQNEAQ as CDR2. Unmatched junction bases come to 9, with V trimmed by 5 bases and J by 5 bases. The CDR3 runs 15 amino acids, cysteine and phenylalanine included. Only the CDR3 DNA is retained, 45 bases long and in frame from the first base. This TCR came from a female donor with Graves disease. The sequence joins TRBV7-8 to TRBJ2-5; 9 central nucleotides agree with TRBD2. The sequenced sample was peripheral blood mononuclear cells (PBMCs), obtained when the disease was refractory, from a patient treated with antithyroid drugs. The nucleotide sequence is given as TGTGCCAGCAGCCCTCGTGGCGGGGGGGACGAGACCCAGTACTTC. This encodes CASSPRGGGDETQYF.